This paragraph reports one T cell receptor beta chain. The CDR3 totals 15 residues. V lost 2 bases, J lost 5 bases, and 6 bases stayed unmatched. Germline values: CDR1 SGDLS, CDR2 YYNGEE. The sample originates from a study of blood T cell repertoires in COVID-19. Clones were read by immunoSEQ multiplex PCR, and TCRdb kept only the in-frame ones, dropping some. The sample shows some 200,000 clones, 80% to 90% of them seen only once. The sample comprised peripheral blood. This chain joins TRBV9 and TRBJ2-5; TRBD2 agrees at 10 bases. The TCR sequence derives from a woman aged 60-75 years who had recovered from COVID-19. This CDR3 is CASSVSGGAFETQYF. The CDR3 DNA reads TGTGCCAGCAGCGTCAGCGGGGGGGCTTTTGAGACCCAGTACTTC.